What follows is one TCR beta chain and its context. No antigen is known for it. This entry belongs to a study of T cells expressing NK-cell markers. Study as a whole: Seven of the eight sequenced donors were classified as HCMV-seropositive, and one was classified as seronegative.

Study observations and caveats: What remained unclear was the HCMV specificity of expanded NKG2C+ T cell clones. In a handful of donors, dominant clonotypes made up about 25-65% of CD3+CD56-NKG2C+ cells.

The germline V gene has CDR1 KGHSH and CDR2 LQKENI. The CDR3 is 16 residues long. The cDNA for TCR beta came from 5'RACE template switching with UMIs. Reprocessing the 5' RACE reads, TCRdb reports a single entry for every CDR3 protein and omits DNA. The listing contains roughly 430,000 distinct CDR3 sequences. This TCR was sampled from a woman aged 18-70 years in good health. Sequenced input: blood T cells: a sorted CD56 or NKG2C T cell subset, CD4+ or CD8+ T cells, or bulk PBMC T cells (not recorded which). This rearrangement joins TRBV18 to TRBJ2-1; there is no DNA to check the TCRdb D call of TRBD2. CDR3 sequence: CASSPRLAGGGNEQFF.